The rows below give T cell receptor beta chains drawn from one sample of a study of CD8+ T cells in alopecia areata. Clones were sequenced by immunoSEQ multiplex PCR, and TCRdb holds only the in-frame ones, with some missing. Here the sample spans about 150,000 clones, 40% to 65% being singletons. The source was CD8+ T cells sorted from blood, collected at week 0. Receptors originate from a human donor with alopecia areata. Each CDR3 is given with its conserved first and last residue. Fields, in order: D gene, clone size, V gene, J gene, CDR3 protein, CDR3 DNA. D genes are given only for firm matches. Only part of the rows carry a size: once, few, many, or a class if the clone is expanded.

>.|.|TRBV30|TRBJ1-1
CAFDAGVGDTEAFF
TGTGCCTTCGACGCCGGGGTTGGGGACACTGAAGCTTTCTTT
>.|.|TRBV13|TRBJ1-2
CASSPSGAGYTF
TGTGCCAGCAGCCCCTCGGGGGCAGGCTACACCTTC
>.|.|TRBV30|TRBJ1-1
CAWSVSENTEAFF
TGTGCCTGGAGTGTTTCAGAGAACACTGAAGCTTTCTTT
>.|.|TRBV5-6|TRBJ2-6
CASTPSSIPSGANVLTF
TGTGCCAGCACCCCGTCTTCAATCCCCTCTGGGGCCAACGTCCTGACTTTC
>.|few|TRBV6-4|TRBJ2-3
CASSPRGGTDTQYF
TGTGCCAGCAGCCCAAGGGGCGGCACAGATACGCAGTATTTT
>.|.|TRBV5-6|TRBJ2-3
CASSSLADTQYF
TGTGCCAGCAGCTCTTTAGCGGATACGCAGTATTTT
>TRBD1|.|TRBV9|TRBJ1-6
CASRSGTEDPLHF
TGTGCCAGCCGAAGTGGGACAGAGGACCCCCTCCACTTT
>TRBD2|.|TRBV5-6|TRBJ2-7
CASSLVALAPDEQYF
TGTGCCAGCAGCTTGGTGGCACTAGCGCCCGACGAGCAGTACTTC
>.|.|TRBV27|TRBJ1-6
CASSLGGPGSPLHF
TGTGCCAGCAGTTTGGGGGGGCCCGGTTCACCCCTCCACTTT
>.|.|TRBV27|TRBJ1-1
CASSLVVGSTEAFF
TGTGCCAGCAGTTTAGTCGTCGGGAGCACTGAAGCTTTCTTT
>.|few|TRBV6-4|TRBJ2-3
CASKGTGSTDTQYF
TGTGCCAGCAAGGGTACAGGGAGTACAGATACGCAGTATTTT
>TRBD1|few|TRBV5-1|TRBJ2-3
CASSIGQGTDTQYF
TGCGCCAGCAGCATAGGACAGGGCACAGATACGCAGTATTTT
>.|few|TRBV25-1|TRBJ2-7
CASSDEDRFEFEQYF
TGTGCCAGCAGTGATGAAGACAGGTTTGAATTTGAGCAGTACTTC
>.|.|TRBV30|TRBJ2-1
CAWMRQGIYNEQFF
TGTGCCTGGATGCGGCAGGGGATATACAATGAGCAGTTCTTC
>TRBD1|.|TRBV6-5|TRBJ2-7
CASSHRDRVGEQYF
TGTGCCAGCAGCCACCGGGACAGGGTTGGTGAGCAGTACTTC
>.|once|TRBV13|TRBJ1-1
CASSHLWGPNTEAFF
TGTGCCAGCAGCCACCTCTGGGGGCCAAACACTGAAGCTTTCTTT
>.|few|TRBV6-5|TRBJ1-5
CASKEGGGQPQHF
TGTGCCAGCAAGGAAGGGGGAGGTCAGCCCCAGCATTTT
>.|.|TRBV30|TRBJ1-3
CAWSVGDHAIYF
TGTGCCTGGAGTGTAGGGGATCACGCCATATATTTT
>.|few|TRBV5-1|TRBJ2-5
CASSPGAVREWTQYF
TGCGCCAGCAGCCCAGGGGCAGTAAGGGAGTGGACCCAGTACTTC
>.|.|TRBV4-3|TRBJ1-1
CASSRITRGTDEAFF
TGCGCCAGCAGTCGCATTACTCGAGGGACGGACGAAGCTTTCTTT
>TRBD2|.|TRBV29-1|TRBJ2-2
CSVDVAAGTGELFF
TGCAGCGTTGATGTAGCAGCGGGGACCGGGGAGCTGTTTTTT
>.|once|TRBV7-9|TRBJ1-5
CATARGNQPQHF
TGTGCCACGGCGAGAGGCAATCAGCCCCAGCATTTT